The 20 T cell receptor beta chains listed next were all sequenced from one sample in a study of blood T cells in healthy people across ages. Using a J-beta primer mix together with a sample-barcoded 5' primer, a second PCR was run for roughly 7 to 11 cycles. Each CDR3 protein gets one entry after TCRdb re-called the 5' RACE reads with MiXCR. The table includes hundreds of thousands of distinct CDR3 sequences, 40% to 50% detected once. The sequencing input was blood. These receptors all stem from a man aged 60 to 75 in good health.

This clonotype turned up a few times. The chain employs TRBV7-8 and TRBJ2-7; 7 positions agree with TRBD2. Trimming removed 7 bases from V and 4 bases from J; junction bases left unmatched: 13. The germline gives CDR1 SGHVS, CDR2 FQNEAQ. This CDR3 contains 15 residues. The CDR3 region has the DNA TGTGCCAGCACCCTAGGGGAGGGACCTGCTTACGAGCAGTACTTC. The encoded protein is CASTLGEGPAYEQYF.

V is TRBV20-1 and J is TRBJ2-1, with 11 bases aligning to TRBD2. This CDR3 is 16 amino acids long. V dropped 2 bases and J dropped 7; count of bases not matched to a gene: 10. The germline gives CDR1 DFQATT, CDR2 SNEGSKA (reference sequence). CDR3 loop: CSARNRLAGNLNEQFF. The CDR3 region has the DNA TGCAGTGCTAGAAATAGACTAGCGGGGAACCTGAATGAGCAGTTCTTC.

V and J are TRBV7-2 and TRBJ2-1, with 11 bases identical to TRBD2. This CDR3 contains 17 residues. V trimming: 4 bases; J trimming: 4 bases; junction bases outside the gene matches: 9. CDR1 is SGHTA and CDR2 is FQGNSA in the germline V gene. Here the CDR3 DNA reads TGTGCCAGCAGCTATAGGGGGGGACTAGCGGAGTACAATGAGCAGTTCTTC. Amino acids: CASSYRGGLAEYNEQFF.

This clonotype turned up a few times. The V and J genes are TRBV2 and TRBJ1-2; weak D call: TRBD1 (6 bases). The germline CDR1 and CDR2 sequences are SNHLY and FYNNEI. Deletions cut 4 bases from V and 9 bases from J, with 12 bases between. The CDR3 runs 12 residues. The CDR3 region has the DNA TGTGCCAGCAGTGTCCAGGGGCTAAGCTACACCTTC. It specifies CASSVQGLSYTF. The full variable domain, rest sourced from reference TRBV2 and TRBJ1-2, is EPEVTQTPSHQVTQMGQEVILRCVPISNHLYFYWYRQILGQKVEFLVSFYNNEISEKSEIFDDQFSVERPDGSNFTLKIRSTKLEDSAMYFCASSVQGLSYTFGSGTRLTVV.

The chain combines TRBV20-1 with TRBJ2-1; a possible D gene is TRBD2 (6 bases). Looked up from germline, CDR1 is DFQATT and CDR2 is SNEGSKA (reference sequence). Trimming stripped 6 bases from V and 4 bases from J, with 19 bases between. The CDR3 totals 15 residues. CDR3 in DNA: TGCAGTGCCCCTTCTACCGGGGGACCATACAATGAGCAGTTCTTC. Translating gives CSAPSTGGPYNEQFF.

Details on this clonotype: A junction boundary mismatches the germline segment, possibly from a read error. The chain couples TRBV12-3 or TRBV12-4 to TRBJ2-1; TRBD2 is a possible D gene (6 bases). The CDR3 covers 14 residues. DNA for the CDR3: TGTGCCAGCAGGGGGACTCCAGGGAGGAATGAGCGGTTCTTC. Translated: CASRGTPGRNERFF.

This chain connects TRBV10-3 to TRBJ1-1, with TRBD1 matching 8 bases. After removal of 7 bases from V and 5 bases from J, the junction contained 6 bases not matched to a gene. Germline values: CDR1 ENHRY, CDR2 SYGVKD. The CDR3 runs to 13 residues. This CDR3 is CAIKDRVGTEAFF. For the CDR3, the DNA is TGTGCCATCAAGGACAGGGTAGGAACTGAAGCTTTCTTT.

V is TRBV10-3 and J is TRBJ2-7, with 8 bases that match TRBD1. From germline, CDR1 is ENHRY and CDR2 SYGVKD. CDR3 length: 16 residues. Trimming cost V 5 bases and J 7 bases; bases outside gene matches: 16. The CDR3 loop reads CAISRGQGAENTEQYF. In nucleotides, the CDR3 is TGTGCCATCAGTCGTGGGCAGGGGGCCGAGAACACAGAGCAGTACTTC.

This clonotype was counted a single time. The gene calls are TRBV4-3 and TRBJ2-5; 8 bases line up with TRBD1. Near its end, the DNA agrees better with TRBJ2-7, so the J call may be wrong. Germline lookup yields CDR1 LGHNA and CDR2 YSLEER. This CDR3 contains 16 residues. In DNA, the CDR3 is TGCGCCAGCAGCCAAGCCCTCCATGGGACAGGTGGCGAGCAGTACTTC. Translated, it gives CASSQALHGTGGEQYF.

This clonotype showed up many times. This rearrangement joins TRBV6-5 to TRBJ2-7; tentatively, D is TRBD1 or TRBD2 (5 bases each). Per germline, CDR1 MNHEY and CDR2 SVGAGI. Trimming cost V 0 bases and J 8 bases, with 17 bases left between them. The CDR3 covers 15 residues. CDR3 sequence: CASSYSGLNTDKQYF. The CDR3 region has the DNA TGTGCCAGCAGTTACTCAGGACTGAATACGGACAAGCAGTACTTC.

This clonotype turned up a few times. The gene calls are TRBV15 and TRBJ2-5, with 8 bases that match TRBD1. The J call may be mistaken, given a closer DNA end match to TRBJ2-7. The CDR3 has 13 amino acids. Germline CDR1 and CDR2: LNHNV and YYDKDF (reference sequence). Written as DNA, the CDR3 is TGTGCCACCAGCACGGACAGGGCCGGCGAGCAGTACTTC. It codes for CATSTDRAGEQYF.

This chain connects TRBV14 to TRBJ1-2; maybe TRBD1 (5 bases). The CDR3 consists of 14 residues. CDR1 SGHDN and CDR2 FVKESK come from the germline V gene. V shed 1 base and J shed 8 bases, with 14 bases lying between them. The chain's CDR3 is CASSQADTLLGYTF. The CDR3 region has the DNA TGTGCCAGCAGCCAAGCGGACACACTTTTAGGCTACACCTTC.

The rearrangement joins TRBV7-9 to TRBJ2-7, with 11 bases identical to TRBD2. The DNA end is more similar to TRBJ2-5, so the J call may be wrong. The CDR3 has 16 residues. Germline-derived CDR1 and CDR2 are SEHNR and FQNEAQ (reference sequence). The CDR3 here is CASSLATTSGVETQYF. For the CDR3, the DNA is TGTGCCAGCAGCTTAGCCACGACTAGCGGGGTGGAGACCCAGTACTTC.

On this clonotype: The CDR3 end shows no conserved phenylalanine or tryptophan, and so a read error is likely. The chain links TRBV30 to TRBJ2-5; a weak D match, TRBD1 (6 bases). The J call is in doubt because the DNA end fits TRBJ2-7 better. CDR3 size: 13 residues. CDR1 GTSNPN and CDR2 SVGIG come from the germline V gene (reference sequence). DNA of the CDR3: TGTGCCTGGAGTAACAGGGTCCGGTACGAGCAGTACATC. Translation: CAWSNRVRYEQYI.

This clonotype was detected once. The CDR3 loop is CSAREGAGLAIGEQFF. For the CDR3, the DNA is TGCAGTGCTAGAGAGGGGGCAGGGCTAGCAATCGGAGAGCAGTTCTTC. V usage is TRBV20-1 and J usage is TRBJ2-1; perhaps TRBD1 as D (6 bases). The V end was cut by 0 bases, the J end by 10 bases, with 22 bases between. Germline CDR1 and CDR2: DFQATT and SNEGSKA (reference sequence). The CDR3 totals 16 residues.

Comments on this clonotype: One junction end does not reproduce the germline sequence, and a read error may be involved. V usage is TRBV10-3 and J usage is TRBJ2-3; D ambiguous. Per the germline V gene, CDR1 is ENHRY and CDR2 is SYGVKD. The CDR3 sequence is 13 residues long. CDR3: CVISEQITDTQYF. The CDR3 DNA is TGTGTCATCAGTGAGCAGATCACAGATACGCAGTATTTT.

There are a few counts of this clonotype. The rearrangement uses TRBV9 and TRBJ2-3; D gene uncertain. The germline V and J ends were trimmed by 1 base and 2 bases, with 11 bases remaining between them. Germline V CDR1 and CDR2: SGDLS, YYNGEE. CDR3 size: 15 residues. CDR3 sequence reads: CASSVLSVPTDTQYF. For the CDR3, the DNA is TGTGCCAGCAGCGTACTGAGCGTCCCCACAGATACGCAGTATTTT. Combining the CDR3 with reference TRBV9 and TRBJ2-3 gives the whole variable domain DSGVTQTPKHLITATGQRVTLRCSPRSGDLSVYWYQQSLDQGLQFLIQYYNGEERAKGNILERFSAQQFPDLHSELNLSSLELGDSALYFCASSVLSVPTDTQYFGPGTRLTVL.

This clonotype was detected a few times. V and J are TRBV29-1 and TRBJ1-1, with TRBD1 matching over 10 bases. The junction had 9 bases not matched to a gene; V was cut back by 6 bases and J by 5 bases. This CDR3 contains 14 residues. CDR1 and CDR2 (germline): SQVTM, ANQGSEA. CDR3: CSVKTGGDGTEAFF. The CDR3 bases are TGCAGCGTCAAGACAGGGGGCGATGGGACTGAAGCTTTCTTT.

This clonotype was observed a handful of times. V is TRBV27 and J is TRBJ1-1, with 9 positions matching TRBD1. From germline, CDR1 is MNHEY and CDR2 SMNVEV (reference sequence). Trimming removed 5 bases from V and 4 bases from J; junction bases left unmatched: 5. The CDR3 extends over 14 amino acids. The DNA for the CDR3 is TGTGCCAGCAGTAACACAGGGGGCGCCACTGAAGCTTTCTTT. Translated, it gives CASSNTGGATEAFF.

This chain links TRBV20-1 with TRBJ2-7, with D perhaps matching TRBD2 (6 bases). With 4 bases removed from V and 0 bases from J, the gap between germline ends came to 13 bases. Per germline, CDR1 DFQATT and CDR2 SNEGSKA (reference sequence). This CDR3 has 14 residues. CDR3 DNA: TGCAGTGCTATGCGGGACCGGAGCTCCTACGAGCAGTACTTC. Translating it yields CSAMRDRSSYEQYF.